The TCR beta chain under discussion was sequenced for a study of cytomegalovirus exposure and HLA in healthy donors. As concerns this clone: Antigen specificity is unknown.

There are 13 residues in the CDR3. With 5 bases removed from V and 8 bases from J, the gap between germline ends came to 13 bases. In germline, CDR1 is KGHSH, CDR2 LQKENI. Findings and caveats of the study: In vitro work confirmed that three CMV-associated chains recognize CMV antigens. Later work found most CMV-associated TCR beta chains apparently HLA-restricted.

The PCR used 60 Vbeta and 13 Jbeta primers. Sequenced by immunoSEQ multiplex PCR; TCRdb stores in-frame clones only, minus some. The table lists under 200,000 clones, more than 70% of them singletons. This rearrangement joins TRBV18 to TRBJ1-5, with D possibly being TRBD1 (5 bases). This TCR was recovered from a boy aged 2 to 10 in good health and CMV-seronegative. The sample was PBMCs. CDR3 protein: CASSAGRVEPQHF. CDR3 bases: TGTGCCAGCTCAGCGGGGCGGGTCGAGCCCCAGCATTTT.